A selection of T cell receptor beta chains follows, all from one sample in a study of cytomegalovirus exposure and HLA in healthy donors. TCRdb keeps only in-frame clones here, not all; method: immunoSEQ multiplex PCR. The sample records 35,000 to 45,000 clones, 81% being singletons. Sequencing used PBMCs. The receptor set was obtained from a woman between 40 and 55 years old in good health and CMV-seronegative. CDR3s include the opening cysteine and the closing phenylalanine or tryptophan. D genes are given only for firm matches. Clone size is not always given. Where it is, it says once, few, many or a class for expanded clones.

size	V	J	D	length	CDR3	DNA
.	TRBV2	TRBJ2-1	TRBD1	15	CASREAGGYYNEQFF	TGTGCCAGCAGGGAGGCAGGGGGCTACTACAATGAGCAGTTCTTC
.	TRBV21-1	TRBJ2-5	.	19	CASSKGGGAALFFQETQYF	TGTGCCAGCAGCAAAGGAGGTGGAGCAGCCCTATTCTTCCAAGAGACCCAGTACTTC
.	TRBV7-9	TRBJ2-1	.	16	CASSATPGLKDHEQFF	TGTGCCAGCAGCGCAACTCCGGGACTCAAGGACCATGAGCAGTTCTTC
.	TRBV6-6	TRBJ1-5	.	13	CASSDTGDQPQHF	TGTGCCAGCAGCGATACAGGAGATCAGCCCCAGCATTTT
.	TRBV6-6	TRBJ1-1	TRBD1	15	CASSYSSRGDTEAFF	TGTGCCAGCAGTTACTCTTCCAGGGGGGACACTGAAGCTTTCTTT
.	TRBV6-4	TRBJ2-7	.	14	CASSRREVWNEQYF	TGTGCCAGCAGCCGGAGGGAGGTGTGGAACGAGCAGTACTTC
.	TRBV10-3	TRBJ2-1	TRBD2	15	CAISEGGGDFNEQFF	TGTGCCATCAGTGAGGGCGGGGGGGATTTCAATGAGCAGTTCTTC
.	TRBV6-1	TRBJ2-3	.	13	CASSELEGITQYF	TGTGCCAGCAGTGAACTAGAAGGCATTACGCAGTATTTT
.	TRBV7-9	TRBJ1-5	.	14	CASSSETGNQPQHF	TGTGCCAGCAGCTCCGAGACTGGCAATCAGCCCCAGCATTTT
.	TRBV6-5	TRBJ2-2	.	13	CASSYSIYGELFF	TGTGCCAGCAGTTACTCGATCTACGGGGAGCTGTTTTTT
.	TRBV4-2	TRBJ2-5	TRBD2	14	CASSRTSGGETQYF	TGTGCCAGCAGCCGGACTAGCGGGGGAGAGACCCAGTACTTC
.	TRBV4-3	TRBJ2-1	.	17	CASSQGVAVSSYNEQFF	TGCGCCAGCAGCCAGGGGGTAGCGGTGAGCTCCTACAATGAGCAGTTCTTC
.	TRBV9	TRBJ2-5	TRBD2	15	CASSATSGVGETQYF	TGTGCCAGCAGTGCTACTAGCGGGGTTGGTGAGACCCAGTACTTC
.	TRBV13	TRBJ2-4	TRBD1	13	CASSPDRENIQYF	TGTGCCAGCAGTCCCGACAGGGAAAACATTCAGTACTTC
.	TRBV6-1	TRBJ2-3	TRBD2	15	CASLWAGGGTDTQYF	TGTGCCAGCTTGTGGGCGGGGGGAGGCACAGATACGCAGTATTTT
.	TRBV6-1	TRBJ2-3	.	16	CASSEARGANTDTQYF	TGTGCCAGCAGTGAAGCTCGGGGAGCTAACACAGATACGCAGTATTTT
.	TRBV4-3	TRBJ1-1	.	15	CASSQSPEGNTEAFF	TGCGCCAGCAGCCAAAGCCCAGAGGGAAACACTGAAGCTTTCTTT
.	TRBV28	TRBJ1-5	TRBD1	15	CASSPQGAGNQPQHF	TGTGCCAGCAGTCCTCAGGGGGCCGGCAATCAGCCCCAGCATTTT
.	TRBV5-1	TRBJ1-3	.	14	CASSLAGYGNTIYF	TGCGCCAGCAGTCTGGCGGGGTATGGAAACACCATATATTTT
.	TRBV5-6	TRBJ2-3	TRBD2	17	CASSPWTSGGAVDTQYF	TGTGCCAGCAGCCCGTGGACTAGCGGGGGGGCGGTTGATACGCAGTATTTT
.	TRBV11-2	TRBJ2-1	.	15	CASSPGLPSYNEQFF	TGTGCCAGCAGCCCGGGACTTCCATCCTACAATGAGCAGTTCTTC
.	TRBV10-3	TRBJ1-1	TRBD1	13	CAIRGQGDTEAFF	TGTGCCATCAGGGGACAGGGGGACACTGAAGCTTTCTTT
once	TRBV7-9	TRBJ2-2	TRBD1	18	CASSFPGTAPKGGGELFF	TGTGCCAGCAGCTTTCCCGGGACAGCCCCCAAAGGTGGCGGGGAGCTGTTTTTT
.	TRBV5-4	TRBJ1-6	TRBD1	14	CASSSDRADSPLHF	TGTGCCAGCAGCTCGGACAGGGCTGATTCACCCCTCCACTTT
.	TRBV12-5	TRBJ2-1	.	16	CASGLGAPTSGNEQFF	TGTGCTAGTGGTTTAGGAGCACCTACCTCGGGGAATGAGCAGTTCTTC
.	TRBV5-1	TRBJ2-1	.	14	CASSTDSPRNEQFF	TGCGCCAGCAGCACGGACAGCCCTCGGAATGAGCAGTTCTTC
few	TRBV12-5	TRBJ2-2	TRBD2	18	CASGLSRTSGSNTGELFF	TGTGCTAGTGGTTTGTCCAGGACTAGCGGATCGAACACCGGGGAGCTGTTTTTT
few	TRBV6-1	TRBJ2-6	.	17	CASSEVPQISGANVLTF	TGTGCCAGCAGTGAAGTTCCACAGATCTCTGGGGCCAACGTCCTGACTTTC
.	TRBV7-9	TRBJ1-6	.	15	CASSLEPEYNSPLHF	TGTGCCAGCAGCTTAGAGCCGGAGTATAATTCACCCCTCCACTTT
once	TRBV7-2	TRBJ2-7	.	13	CASSPTESYEQYF	TGTGCCAGCAGCCCGACAGAAAGCTACGAGCAGTACTTC
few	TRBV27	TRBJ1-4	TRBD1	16	CASSLSRQGADEKLFF	TGTGCCAGCAGTTTATCAAGACAGGGGGCAGATGAAAAACTGTTTTTT
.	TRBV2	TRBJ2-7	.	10	CASSGNEQYF	TGTGCCAGCAGTGGTAACGAGCAGTACTTC
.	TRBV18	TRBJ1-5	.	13	CASSPDINQPQHF	TGTGCCAGCTCTCCAGACATCAATCAGCCCCAGCATTTT
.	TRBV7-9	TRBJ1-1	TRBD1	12	CASSSGGSEAFF	TGTGCCAGCAGCTCAGGGGGTTCTGAAGCTTTCTTT
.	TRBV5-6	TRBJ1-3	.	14	CASSLPGGGNTIYF	TGTGCCAGCAGCCTCCCGGGCGGGGGAAACACCATATATTTT
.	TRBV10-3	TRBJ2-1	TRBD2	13	CATGLAGINEQFF	TGTGCCACAGGACTAGCGGGGATAAATGAGCAGTTCTTC
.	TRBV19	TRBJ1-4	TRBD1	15	CASSSSGTGNEKLFF	TGTGCCAGTAGTTCTTCCGGGACAGGGAATGAAAAACTGTTTTTT
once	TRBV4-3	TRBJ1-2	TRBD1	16	CASSQGGADRANGYTF	TGCGCCAGCAGCCAGGGAGGGGCGGACAGGGCAAATGGCTACACCTTC
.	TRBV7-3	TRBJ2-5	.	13	CASSPRTMETQYF	TGTGCCAGCAGCCCCAGGACAATGGAGACCCAGTACTTC
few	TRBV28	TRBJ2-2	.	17	CAINRGGSYANTGELFF	TGTGCCATCAACAGGGGGGGGTCCTACGCGAACACCGGGGAGCTGTTTTTT
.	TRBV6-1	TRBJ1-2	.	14	CASSEASGIYGYTF	TGTGCCAGCAGTGAAGCTTCGGGGATATATGGCTACACCTTC
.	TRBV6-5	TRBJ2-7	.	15	CASSDQDSSSYEQYF	TGTGCCAGCAGCGACCAGGACTCGAGCTCCTACGAGCAGTACTTC
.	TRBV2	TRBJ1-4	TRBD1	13	CASRLTGVEKLFF	TGTGCCAGCAGGTTGACAGGGGTTGAAAAACTGTTTTTT
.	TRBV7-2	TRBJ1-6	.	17	CASSLPVPGTTNSPLHF	TGTGCCAGCAGCTTACCTGTTCCGGGTACGACCAATTCACCCCTCCACTTT
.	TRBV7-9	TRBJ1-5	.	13	CASSWGQNQPQHF	TGTGCCAGCAGCTGGGGACAAAATCAGCCCCAGCATTTT
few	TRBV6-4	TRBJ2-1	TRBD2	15	CASSDTSGGANEQFF	TGTGCCAGCAGTGACACTAGCGGGGGGGCCAATGAGCAGTTCTTC
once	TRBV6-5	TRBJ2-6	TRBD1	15	CASSALQGVPNVLTF	TGTGCCAGCAGTGCACTTCAGGGGGTTCCCAACGTCCTGACTTTC
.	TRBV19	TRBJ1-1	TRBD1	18	CASSRGGYGTGRYTEAFF	TGTGCCAGTAGTAGAGGGGGATACGGGACAGGGCGGTACACTGAAGCTTTCTTT
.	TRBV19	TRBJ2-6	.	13	CASTPTGANVLTF	TGTGCCAGTACCCCTACTGGGGCCAACGTCCTGACTTTC
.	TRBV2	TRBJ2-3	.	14	CASSKAVSTDTQYF	TGTGCCAGCAGCAAAGCGGTGAGCACAGATACGCAGTATTTT
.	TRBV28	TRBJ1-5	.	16	CASSHHRESLYQPQHF	TGTGCCAGCAGTCATCACAGGGAATCCCTTTATCAGCCCCAGCATTTT
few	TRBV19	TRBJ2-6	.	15	CATTGSRSGANVLTF	TGTGCCACCACAGGCTCCAGATCTGGGGCCAACGTCCTGACTTTC
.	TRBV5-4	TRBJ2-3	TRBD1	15	CASSSAGGTTDTQYF	TGTGCCAGCAGCTCGGCAGGGGGAACCACAGATACGCAGTATTTT
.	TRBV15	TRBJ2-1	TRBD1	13	CATSEDRGDEQFF	TGTGCCACCAGCGAGGACAGGGGTGATGAGCAGTTCTTC